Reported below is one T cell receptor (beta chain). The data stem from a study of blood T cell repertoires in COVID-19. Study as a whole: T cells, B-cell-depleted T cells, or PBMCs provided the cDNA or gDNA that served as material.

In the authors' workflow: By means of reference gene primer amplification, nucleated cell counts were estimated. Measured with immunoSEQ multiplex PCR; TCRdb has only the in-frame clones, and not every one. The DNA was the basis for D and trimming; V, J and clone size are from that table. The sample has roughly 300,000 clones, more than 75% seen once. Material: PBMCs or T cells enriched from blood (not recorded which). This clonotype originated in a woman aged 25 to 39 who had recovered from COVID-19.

CDR3 protein: CASSLGTSGDLRTGELFF. The DNA for the CDR3 is TGTGCCAGCAGCTTAGGGACTAGCGGGGACCTGAGAACCGGGGAGCTGTTTTTT. This rearrangement joins TRBV7-9 to TRBJ2-2; TRBD2 matches at 12 bases. J gave up 5 bases and V 1 base, and 8 bases lay outside the gene matches. Per germline, CDR1 SEHNR and CDR2 FQNEAQ (reference sequence). The CDR3 spans 18 residues.